This T cell receptor (beta chain) was sequenced during a study of shared clonotypes between healthy human individuals. There are 17 residues in the CDR3. V lost 5 bases, J lost 1 base, and 7 bases stayed unmatched. From germline, CDR1 is SGHAT and CDR2 FQNNGV. Produced via immunoSEQ multiplex PCR; TCRdb's table is partial and in-frame only. The sample has 450,000 to 550,000 clones; 79% are singletons. This sequence originates from a woman in her thirties or forties in good health. Some clones in this sample may be carry-over from other donors' samples. The chain recombines TRBV11-2 with TRBJ2-6; 8 nucleotides match TRBD1. Sequenced input: PBMCs. CDR3 region: CASSGGQGVSGANVLTF. The CDR3 DNA is TGTGCCAGCAGCGGCGGACAGGGTGTATCTGGGGCCAACGTCCTGACTTTC.